This T cell receptor (beta chain) was captured by sequencing in a study of cytomegalovirus exposure and HLA in healthy donors. The study, taken as a whole, reports: Reports indicated that the classifier achieved high specificity and sensitivity in diagnosing cytomegalovirus status. Rarity marked most TCR sequences, yet some public TCRs occurred in many donors. Subsequent analysis revealed that first-cohort TCR clusters tended to co-occur in the 120 validation repertoires. In vitro assays verified that a few CMV-associated chains recognized CMV antigens specifically.

With V trimmed by 4 bases and J by 4 bases, 8 bases remained unmatched. The germline V gene encodes CDR1 SGDLS and CDR2 YYNGEE. This CDR3 spans 16 amino acids. For this clone: Its specificity is unknown.

This table comes from immunoSEQ multiplex PCR, and its TCRdb copy is limited to in-frame clones, with some not included. The sample carries tens of thousands of clones, 90% to 95% recorded once. This receptor was identified in a woman under 30 in good health and CMV-seronegative. The specimen sequenced was PBMCs. V gene TRBV9 combines with J gene TRBJ2-2, with TRBD2 identical over 9 bases. CDR3 nucleotide sequence: TGTGCCAGCAGCACATTAGCGGGAGTTGTCACCGGGGAGCTGTTTTTT. This encodes CASSTLAGVVTGELFF.